The 32 T cell receptor beta chains given below trace back to one sample, sequenced in a study of T cell repertoires in cytomegalovirus infection (dated by TCRdb to about 2019). In light of the paper, this sample's treatment or condition label describes: in vitro stimulation with specific CMV peptide epitopes to enrich CMV-specific T cells. Antigen specificity for these receptors is unknown. The reads were generated on an Illumina HiSeq 1500. The public reads were reanalyzed by TCRdb: fastp trimming at Q25, MiXCR alignment, in-frame beta chains only. Each record represents a unique CDR3 protein, reported with the most common genes and DNA among its rows. The sample table records 830,000 or so distinct CDR3 sequences; less than 35% of these occur just once. 12% of the sample comes from the top ten. The input for sequencing was cultured CD8+ T cells from PBMCs, taken from culture after CMV antigen stimulation. These receptors were taken from a human donor in good health (CMV status not recorded). Some clones in this sample may be carry-over from other donors' samples.

This clonotype appeared a few times. The rearrangement joins TRBV9 to TRBJ2-1, with TRBD1 matching 7 bases. Germline V lookup: CDR1 SGDLS, CDR2 YYNGEE. The CDR3 runs 15 residues. V gave up 2 bases and J gave up 6 bases; unmatched junction bases: 8. CDR3 in amino acids: CASSVRDRMFNEQFF. CDR3 nucleotide sequence: TGTGCCAGCAGCGTCCGGGACAGAATGTTCAATGAGCAGTTCTTC.

The V and J genes are TRBV7-6 and TRBJ2-1; no reliable D call. Germline CDR1 SGHVS, CDR2 FNYEAQ. The CDR3 runs to 13 residues. Trimming took off 2 bases at V and 5 bases at J, with 7 bases between the two ends. CDR3 amino acids: CASSLYPDNEQFF. The CDR3 DNA reads as TGTGCCAGCAGCTTATACCCAGACAATGAGCAGTTCTTC.

The rearrangement uses TRBV24-1 and TRBJ2-1, with D tentatively TRBD2 (6 bases). The CDR3 extends over 15 amino acids. V was clipped by 4 bases and J by 0 bases, with 9 bases between them. CDR1 and CDR2 (germline): KGHDR, SFDVKD. This CDR3 reads CATSDLTSSYNEQFF. The DNA of the CDR3 is TGTGCCACCAGTGACCTGACTAGCTCCTACAATGAGCAGTTCTTC.

About this clonotype: The junction departs from the called germline gene at one end, perhaps through a read error. The chain has TRBV6-5 and TRBJ2-1; 14 nucleotides match TRBD2. The CDR3 length is 16 residues. Germline V gene data show CDR1 as MNHEY and CDR2 as SVGAGI. The CDR3 DNA reads as TGTGCCAGCAATTACCCCCGACTAGCGGGGGGGAATGAGCAGTTCTTC. Its protein is CASNYPRLAGGNEQFF.

J is TRBJ2-3 and V is TRBV4-1; 7 bases map to TRBD2. J was trimmed by 5 bases and V by 3 bases; bases with no gene match: 8. The CDR3 has 15 residues. Germline CDR1 reads MGHRA; CDR2 reads YSYEKL. This CDR3 is CASSQDGLVGDTQYF. In nucleotides, the CDR3 is TGCGCCAGCAGCCAGGATGGACTAGTGGGAGATACGCAGTATTTT.

This sequence joins TRBV13 and TRBJ2-3; D is unresolved. Germline V lookup: CDR1 PRHDT, CDR2 FYEKMQ (reference sequence). Deletions cut 5 bases from V and 5 bases from J, with 11 bases between. The CDR3 sequence is 13 residues long. CDR3 sequence: CASSASVGDTQYF. CDR3 coding DNA: TGTGCCAGCAGCGCTTCGGTGGGAGATACGCAGTATTTT.

The chain recombines TRBV4-1 with TRBJ1-2, with TRBD1 matching over 8 bases. This CDR3 comprises 16 residues. CDR1 and CDR2 (germline): MGHRA, YSYEKL. The J segment lost 2 bases and the V segment lost 4 bases, leaving 9 bases of the junction unmatched. This chain's CDR3 is CASSPTPGGENYGYTF. CDR3 nucleotides: TGCGCCAGCAGCCCCACCCCAGGGGGCGAAAACTATGGCTACACCTTC.

The V call is TRBV12-3 or TRBV12-4, the J call TRBJ2-7, with D tentatively TRBD1 or TRBD2 (5 bases each). V lost 5 bases and J 5 bases, leaving 19 bases between the germline ends. The CDR3 spans 15 residues. DNA for the CDR3: TGTGCCAGCAGTCCCAGCGAGGGGCGTGGGGACGAGCAGTACTTC. Protein: CASSPSEGRGDEQYF.

This clonotype was recorded at least ten times. V and J are TRBV6-2 or TRBV6-3 and TRBJ2-2; D is perhaps TRBD2 (7 bases). The CDR3 is 18 residues long. Trimming removed 0 bases from V and 2 bases from J, with 16 bases in between. Germline CDR1 and CDR2: MNHEY and SVGEGT. The DNA for the CDR3 is TGTGCCAGCAGTTACTCTTATATCGGGGGGCCAAACACCGGGGAGCTGTTTTTT. The encoded protein is CASSYSYIGGPNTGELFF.

This clonotype appeared a few times. The gene calls are TRBV7-3 and TRBJ2-1; D is possibly TRBD2 (6 bases). The CDR3 consists of 16 residues. Germline V gene sequence: CDR1 SGHTA, CDR2 FQGTGA. Trimming cost V 5 bases and J 9 bases, with 23 bases left between them. This CDR3 is CASSRNTGVSSFEQFF. In DNA form, the CDR3 reads TGTGCCAGCAGCAGAAACACGGGGGTTTCTAGCTTTGAGCAGTTCTTC.

V gene TRBV7-3 combines with J gene TRBJ2-1; D unresolved. The V and J ends lost 1 base and 8 bases respectively, with 6 bases between them. The CDR3 totals 12 residues. Germline lookup yields CDR1 SGHTA and CDR2 FQGTGA. CDR3 sequence reads: CASSLNPYEQFF. Here the CDR3 DNA reads TGTGCCAGCAGCTTAAATCCTTATGAGCAGTTCTTC.

V is TRBV6-1 and J is TRBJ2-7; TRBD2 is a possible D gene (5 bases). The CDR3 totals 16 residues. Germline CDR1 and CDR2: MNHNS and SASEGT. Trimming stripped 1 base from V and 8 bases from J, with 21 bases between. The CDR3 spells CASSEGGTGSWIQQYV. CDR3 DNA sequence: TGTGCCAGCAGTGAAGGCGGTACGGGATCCTGGATTCAGCAGTACGTC.

V is TRBV4-1 and J is TRBJ1-1; TRBD1 agrees at 8 bases. The J segment lost 3 bases and the V segment lost 4 bases, leaving 4 bases of the junction unmatched. Germline values: CDR1 MGHRA, CDR2 YSYEKL. The CDR3 extends over 14 amino acids. The CDR3 sequence: CASSPKTGDTEAFF. DNA of the CDR3: TGCGCCAGCAGCCCCAAGACAGGGGACACTGAAGCTTTCTTT.

The chain is built from TRBV6-5 and TRBJ2-3, with 9 bases identical to TRBD2. From germline, CDR1 is MNHEY and CDR2 SVGAGI. The CDR3 runs 17 residues. The ends lost 0 bases at V and 6 bases at J; junction bases unmatched: 10. CDR3 DNA sequence: TGTGCCAGCAGTTACTCTCTAGCGGGGATCCATCGTGATACGCAGTATTTT. Encoded protein: CASSYSLAGIHRDTQYF.

J is TRBJ2-7 and V is TRBV28, with D hard to call. The CDR3 extends over 14 amino acids. The V end lost 2 bases, the J end lost 5 bases, and 13 bases lay between the germline ends. Germline values: CDR1 MDHEN, CDR2 SYDVKM. The CDR3 spells CASSLGPRQDEQYV. DNA for the CDR3: TGTGCCAGCAGTTTAGGGCCGCGGCAGGACGAGCAGTACGTC.

The chain is built from TRBV20-1 and TRBJ2-7, with D possibly TRBD2 on 7 matching bases. The V gene's germline CDR1 is DFQATT and CDR2 SNEGSKA (reference sequence). Trimming left V 0 bases short and J 3 bases short, with 15 bases between. The CDR3 is made up of 15 amino acids. CDR3 residues: CSARDLTGGNYEQYF. Written as DNA, the CDR3 is TGCAGTGCTAGAGATCTCACGGGGGGCAACTACGAGCAGTACTTC.

This clonotype has a count of ten or more. The chain carries TRBV12-3 or TRBV12-4 and TRBJ1-2; no definite D call. V shed 8 bases and J shed 2 bases, with 9 bases lying between them. The length of the CDR3 is 12 residues. This chain's CDR3 is CASRVGNYGYTF. The DNA for the CDR3 is TGTGCCAGCCGGGTTGGCAACTATGGCTACACCTTC.

This clonotype was counted at least ten times. This chain links TRBV7-2 with TRBJ1-5; TRBD1 might be the D (5 bases). Germline CDR1 SGHTA, CDR2 FQGNSA. Trimming pared 1 base from V and 6 bases from J, leaving 13 bases between. The CDR3 length is 15 residues. CDR3 coding DNA: TGTGCCAGCAGCTTAGGAAAGGAGGGGAGTCAGCCCCAGCATTTT. This gives the protein CASSLGKEGSQPQHF.

J is TRBJ1-6 and V is TRBV28; tentative D call: TRBD1 (6 bases). Germline assignment: CDR1 MDHEN and CDR2 SYDVKM. The V end was cut by 2 bases, the J end by 9 bases, with 11 bases between. The CDR3 runs 14 residues. The CDR3 region is CASSLTGTRSPLHF. CDR3 bases: TGTGCCAGCAGTTTAACTGGGACACGTTCACCCCTCCACTTT.

This clonotype appeared a few times. The chain employs TRBV27 and TRBJ1-5, with D maybe TRBD1 (6 bases). This CDR3 is 14 amino acids long. Looked up from germline, CDR1 is MNHEY and CDR2 is SMNVEV (reference sequence). Trimming took off 1 base at V and 7 bases at J, with 11 bases between the two ends. CDR3 loop: CASSLLAGVQPQHF. The CDR3 DNA sequence: TGTGCCAGCAGTTTATTGGCAGGGGTACAGCCCCAGCATTTT.

This clonotype has only a few counts. The chain uses TRBV10-3 and TRBJ2-6, with D possibly TRBD1 on 5 matching bases. The CDR3 length is 15 residues. The germline V and J ends were trimmed by 8 bases and 4 bases, with 15 bases remaining between them. From germline, CDR1 is ENHRY and CDR2 SYGVKD. The CDR3 protein is CAILTDSSGANVLTF. CDR3 nucleotides: TGTGCCATCTTAACAGACAGCTCCGGGGCCAACGTCCTGACTTTC.

The chain couples TRBV6-4 to TRBJ2-7, with a possible D match to TRBD1 (7 bases). In germline, CDR1 is MRHNA, CDR2 SNTAGT. Trimming shortened V by 7 bases and J by 6 bases, and 34 bases separated the two germline ends. This CDR3 is 19 amino acids long. The CDR3 reads CASNGPTGTVLWRDLEQYV. The CDR3 DNA reads TGTGCCAGCAATGGTCCAACCGGGACAGTTCTTTGGAGGGATCTCGAGCAGTACGTC.

The chain combines TRBV20-1 with TRBJ2-4, with TRBD2 identical over 11 bases. With V trimmed by 2 bases and J by 6 bases, 12 bases remained unmatched. The CDR3 length is 17 residues. Germline V lookup: CDR1 DFQATT, CDR2 SNEGSKA (reference sequence). DNA of the CDR3: TGCAGTGCTAGACCCCTAGGGCTAGCGGGGGGTGGAAACATTCAGTACTTC. This codes for CSARPLGLAGGGNIQYF.

The V gene is TRBV7-2, the J gene TRBJ2-1; tentatively, D is TRBD1 (6 bases). The germline V gene has CDR1 SGHTA and CDR2 FQGNSA. V was cut by 7 bases and J by 3 bases, with 13 bases left in between. This CDR3 comprises 14 residues. For the CDR3, the DNA is TGTGCCAGCAACACAACAGGGCTCTACAATGAGCAGTTCTTC. It encodes CASNTTGLYNEQFF.

The table lists this clonotype with a count of one. The chain has TRBV20-1 and TRBJ2-7; D may be TRBD2 (6 bases). CDR1 is DFQATT and CDR2 is SNEGSKA in the germline V gene (reference sequence). V lost 3 bases and J lost 1, with 13 bases in between. This CDR3 region has 14 residues. The CDR3 bases are TGCAGTGCTAGTTTCATGGAGGGGTCCTACGAGCAGTACTTC. Translated: CSASFMEGSYEQYF.

The chain carries TRBV27 and TRBJ1-5; D possibly corresponds to TRBD1 (5 bases). V was cut by 5 bases and J by 6 bases, with 20 bases left in between. This CDR3 region has 16 residues. Looked up from germline, CDR1 is MNHEY and CDR2 is SMNVEV (reference sequence). CDR3 DNA sequence: TGTGCCAGCAGTCCCCTCCGGCAGGGCCTGATTCAGCCCCAGCATTTT. Its protein is CASSPLRQGLIQPQHF.

The CDR3 here is CATSSRDRGFGVYGYTF. The CDR3 DNA reads TGTGCCACCAGCAGCCGGGACAGAGGTTTTGGGGTTTATGGCTACACCTTC. The V and J genes are TRBV15 and TRBJ1-2; 7 bases are shared with TRBD1. Germline V CDR1 and CDR2: LNHNV, YYDKDF (reference sequence). V shed 3 bases, J shed 5 bases, and the junction held 15 bases outside the gene matches. The CDR3 spans 17 residues. Looking up the rest from reference TRBV15 and TRBJ1-2 gives the full variable domain: DAMVIQNPRYQVTQFGKPVTLSCSQTLNHNVMYWYQQKSSQAPKLLFHYYDKDFNNEADTPDNFQSRRPNTSFCFLDIRSPGLGDTAMYLCATSSRDRGFGVYGYTFGSGTRLTVV.

The rearrangement joins TRBV7-2 to TRBJ1-1; D not resolved. Trimming removed 3 bases from V and 1 base from J, with 12 bases in between. From germline, CDR1 is SGHTA and CDR2 FQGNSA. The CDR3 loop spans 15 amino acids. The CDR3 sequence is CASSFLGWENTEAFF. The CDR3 DNA reads TGTGCCAGCAGCTTTTTAGGGTGGGAGAACACTGAAGCTTTCTTT.

This clonotype was found many times. The chain is built from TRBV7-2 and TRBJ1-2, with D possibly being TRBD1 (6 bases). V lost 1 base to trimming and J lost 8 bases, with 14 bases between them. The CDR3 length is 14 residues. The germline CDR1 and CDR2 sequences are SGHTA and FQGNSA. The CDR3 region is CASSLEEAGVGYTF. The CDR3 nucleotides read TGTGCCAGCAGCTTAGAGGAAGCAGGGGTAGGCTACACCTTC.

The sample holds many counts of this clonotype. CDR3 region: CASSLAGGGARNEQFF. The CDR3 coding sequence is TGTGCCAGCAGCTTAGCAGGGGGGGGGGCCCGCAATGAGCAGTTCTTC. V and J are TRBV7-2 and TRBJ2-1; D might be TRBD2 (7 bases). The CDR3 is 16 amino acids. CDR1 and CDR2 from the germline V gene are SGHTA and FQGNSA. The V gene lost 0 bases and the J gene lost 6 bases, with 15 bases spanning the gap.

This rearrangement joins TRBV3-1 to TRBJ1-1, with TRBD1 identical over 8 bases. The CDR3 covers 16 residues. J was trimmed by 1 base and V by 4 bases; bases with no gene match: 8. CDR1 and CDR2 from the germline V gene are LGHDT and YNNKEL (reference sequence). The CDR3 DNA reads TGTGCCAGCAGCCGCCATGGGGACAGGCGGAACACTGAAGCTTTCTTT. Protein sequence: CASSRHGDRRNTEAFF.

Many counts were recorded for this clonotype. The chain combines TRBV7-2 with TRBJ1-5; D not certain. The CDR3 runs 15 residues. V was cut by 6 bases and J by 4 bases, with 16 bases left in between. Germline CDR1 is SGHTA and CDR2 is FQGNSA. Written as DNA, the CDR3 is TGTGCCAGCAGTCTGGGGTTGGACCGGAATCAGCCCCAGCATTTT. The encoded protein is CASSLGLDRNQPQHF.